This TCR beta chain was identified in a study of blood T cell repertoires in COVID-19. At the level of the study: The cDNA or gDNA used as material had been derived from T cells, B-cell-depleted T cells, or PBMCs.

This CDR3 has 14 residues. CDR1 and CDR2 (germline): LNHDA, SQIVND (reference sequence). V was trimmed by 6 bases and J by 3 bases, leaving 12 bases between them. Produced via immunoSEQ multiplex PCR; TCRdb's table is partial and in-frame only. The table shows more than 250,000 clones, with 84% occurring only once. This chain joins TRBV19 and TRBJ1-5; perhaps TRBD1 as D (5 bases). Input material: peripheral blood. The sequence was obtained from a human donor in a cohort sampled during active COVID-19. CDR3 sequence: CASRGREINQPQHF. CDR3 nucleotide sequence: TGTGCCAGTAGGGGACGGGAGATCAATCAGCCCCAGCATTTT.